Sequencing of this TCR beta chain was carried out in a study of metastatic and nonmetastatic thyroid tumors (dated by TCRdb to the early 2020s). Study-wide context: For patients with malignant and with benign thyroid disease, the researchers compared repertoires between peripheral blood samples and tumor or nodule tissue samples.

This clone was recorded many times. Its antigen is still unknown. No base-level quality is on record; no much larger clone is a single base apart. Ends trimmed: V by 5 bases, J by 3 bases; bases unmatched to a gene: 10. The CDR3 sequence holds 16 residues, the cysteine and phenylalanine included. The only DNA kept is the CDR3, 48 bases in frame from the first base. CDR1 and CDR2, per the germline V gene, are MDHEN and SYDVKM. Preparation of the library involved PCR. The data were produced on an Illumina HiSeq 4000. The TCR beta-chain CDR3 region of each patient was profiled by high-throughput sequencing. The study's processing was this. Drawing on CDR3 differences between clinicopathological groups, the researchers built a classifier meant to tell apart patients with distant-metastatic papillary thyroid cancer. To measure repertoire diversity the researchers used the Shannon index, while the Morisita-Horn index served to gauge how similar the tumor and blood repertoires were. TCRdb reprocessing: public reads trimmed at Q25 with fastp, clones called with MiXCR, in-frame beta chains kept. These V and J calls derive from TCRdb rather than the authors' analysis. The sample includes 50,000 to 65,000 clones, with about a sixth observed a single time. Of the sample, 2.5% to 3% is held by the ten largest clones.

No treatment had been received by any patient before thyroid surgery. The study retrospectively analysed patient clinical samples collected from the early 2010s to the late 2010s using T-cell receptor beta sequencing. General conclusions and limits of the study: In both blood and tumor samples, malignant tumors were reported to have significantly higher TCR beta diversity than benign nodules.

This chain is built from TRBV28 and TRBJ2-3, with TRBD1 matching 8 junction bases. Sequencing was carried out using blood. The sequence was collected from a female donor with papillary thyroid cancer or a benign thyroid nodule (not recorded which). Some clones in this sample may be carry-over from other donors' samples. The CDR3 has the sequence CASSTQGASFTDTQYF. The DNA sequence follows: TGTGCCAGCAGTACTCAGGGGGCCTCTTTTACAGATACGCAGTATTTT.